Shown below are 20 T cell receptor beta chains from a single sample sequenced in a study of CD8+ T cells in alopecia areata. Isolated RNA was reverse transcribed into cDNA used as the sequencing template. Assay used: immunoSEQ multiplex PCR; TCRdb lists only in-frame clones, some missing. In the table there are about 180,000 clones, 59% of which are singletons. Sequenced material: CD4+ T cells sorted from blood, taken at week 0. These receptor sequences come from a human donor with alopecia areata.

CDR3 loop: CSVAGSGAGFTEAFF. DNA of the CDR3: TGCAGCGTTGCGGGGTCTGGGGCAGGGTTCACTGAAGCTTTCTTT. The V call is TRBV29-1, the J call TRBJ1-1, with D maybe TRBD1 (5 bases). Germline CDR1 reads SQVTM; CDR2 reads ANQGSEA. The CDR3 is made up of 15 amino acids. The germline V and J ends were trimmed by 4 bases and 4 bases, with 19 bases remaining between them.

The chain couples TRBV30 to TRBJ2-7; TRBD1 agrees at 12 bases. The CDR3 totals 19 residues. Germline V gene lookup returns CDR1 GTSNPN and CDR2 SVGIG (reference sequence). V was clipped by 2 bases and J by 3 bases; unmatched bases: 17. CDR3: CAWSLRDRGRIRPNYEQYF. DNA for the CDR3: TGTGCCTGGAGTCTCCGGGACAGGGGGCGCATCCGGCCTAACTACGAGCAGTACTTC.

The V call is TRBV7-2, the J call TRBJ2-6; no clear D. The V end was cut by 3 bases, the J end by 4 bases, with 10 bases between. The CDR3 sequence is 15 residues long. Germline loops: CDR1 SGHTA, CDR2 FQGNSA. The CDR3 DNA reads TGTGCCAGCAGCTTTGGAGTGCGCGGGGCCAACGTCCTGACTTTC. Its protein product is CASSFGVRGANVLTF.

V usage is TRBV19 and J usage is TRBJ2-1, with 7 bases lining up with TRBD1. Germline CDR1 reads LNHDA; CDR2 reads SQIVND (reference sequence). This CDR3 is 15 amino acids long. J gave up 8 bases and V 1 base, and 8 bases lay outside the gene matches. The chain's CDR3 is CASSIGQGRGHEQFF. CDR3 nucleotides: TGTGCCAGTAGTATAGGACAGGGAAGGGGGCATGAGCAGTTCTTC.

This clone came up a few times. J is TRBJ2-3 and V is TRBV19; 7 nucleotides line up with TRBD2. V dropped 9 bases and J dropped 2; count of bases not matched to a gene: 8. Germline lookup yields CDR1 LNHDA and CDR2 SQIVND (reference sequence). The CDR3 sequence is 14 residues long. CDR3 sequence: CASHGLEDTDTQYF. Written as DNA, the CDR3 is TGTGCCAGCCACGGACTAGAGGACACAGATACGCAGTATTTT. The full variable domain, in which reference TRBV19 and TRBJ2-3 provide the parts outside the CDR3, is DGGITQSPKYLFRKEGQNVTLSCEQNLNHDAMYWYRQDPGQGLRLIYYSQIVNDFQKGDIAEGYSVSREKKESFPLTVTSAQKNPTAFYLCASHGLEDTDTQYFGPGTRLTVL.

This sequence joins TRBV27 and TRBJ2-5; 7 positions agree with TRBD1. Germline CDR1 reads MNHEY; CDR2 reads SMNVEV (reference sequence). V trimming: 5 bases; J trimming: 8 bases; junction bases outside the gene matches: 5. The CDR3 is 12 amino acids. CDR3 in amino acids: CASSRTGSTQYF. CDR3 DNA: TGTGCCAGCAGTCGGACAGGATCTACCCAGTACTTC.

The chain joins TRBV29-1 to TRBJ1-1; D is possibly TRBD1 (6 bases). The CDR3 has 12 residues. Germline loops: CDR1 SQVTM, CDR2 ANQGSEA. Trimming shortened V by 7 bases and J by 5 bases, and 14 bases separated the two germline ends. In DNA, the CDR3 is TGCAGCGGCCTAGGGGGGGTGACTGAAGCTTTCTTT. This encodes CSGLGGVTEAFF.

The chain combines TRBV2 with TRBJ1-5; no clear D gene. V was pared by 3 bases and J by 7 bases, with 10 bases between. Germline V gene lookup returns CDR1 SNHLY and CDR2 FYNNEI. This CDR3 spans 13 amino acids. CDR3: CASSEEGGQPQHF. CDR3 DNA: TGTGCCAGCAGTGAGGAGGGCGGACAGCCCCAGCATTTT. The full variable domain, with the rest looked up from reference TRBV2 and TRBJ1-5, is EPEVTQTPSHQVTQMGQEVILRCVPISNHLYFYWYRQILGQKVEFLVSFYNNEISEKSEIFDDQFSVERPDGSNFTLKIRSTKLEDSAMYFCASSEEGGQPQHFGDGTRLSIL.

This clone has more than one count but fewer than ten. The V gene is TRBV5-1, the J gene TRBJ1-6; D is unresolved. From germline, CDR1 is SGHRS and CDR2 YFSETQ. This CDR3 is built from 15 residues. Trimming cost V 4 bases and J 0 bases, with 8 bases left between them. CDR3 nucleotides: TGCGCCAGCAGCATCACTAGCTCCTATAATTCACCCCTCCACTTT. Amino acids: CASSITSSYNSPLHF.

This chain connects TRBV2 to TRBJ2-5, with D unclear. The V and J ends lost 6 bases and 0 bases respectively, with 11 bases between them. Germline V gene data show CDR1 as SNHLY and CDR2 as FYNNEI. The CDR3 sequence is 14 residues long. CDR3 DNA sequence: TGTGCCAGCAGCCCTTTCCGGGACCAAGAGACCCAGTACTTC. It yields the protein CASSPFRDQETQYF.

The rearrangement links TRBV6-5 to TRBJ1-2; TRBD1 agrees at 9 bases. V shed 6 bases and J 5 bases; nucleotides not matched to a gene: 4. Germline values: CDR1 MNHEY, CDR2 SVGAGI. The CDR3 length is 13 residues. In DNA form, the CDR3 reads TGTGCCAGCAGCGTGGGACAGGGATATGGCTACACCTTC. Amino acids: CASSVGQGYGYTF.

This clone was recorded a few times. The chain combines TRBV7-3 with TRBJ1-2; D remains ambiguous. From germline, CDR1 is SGHTA and CDR2 FQGTGA. This CDR3 spans 14 amino acids. The V and J ends lost 4 bases and 5 bases respectively, with 14 bases between them. CDR3 in DNA: TGTGCCAGCAGCTCAGACGGACGAGGTTATGGCTACACCTTC. This codes for CASSSDGRGYGYTF.

This chain connects TRBV10-3 to TRBJ2-6; 9 bases are a match to TRBD1. Trimming cost V 4 bases and J 1 base; bases outside gene matches: 14. CDR3 size: 20 residues. Germline V gene lookup returns CDR1 ENHRY and CDR2 SYGVKD. The CDR3 is CAISVLQPGQGQSGANVLTF. As DNA, the CDR3 is TGTGCCATCAGTGTTTTACAACCGGGACAGGGCCAATCTGGGGCCAACGTCCTGACTTTC.

This chain connects TRBV27 to TRBJ1-1; D is undetermined. Deletions cut 5 bases from V and 1 base from J, with 8 bases between. This CDR3 has 13 residues. Germline V gene sequence: CDR1 MNHEY, CDR2 SMNVEV (reference sequence). In nucleotides, the CDR3 is TGTGCCAGCAGTCCCCGGTGGAACACTGAAGCTTTCTTT. This encodes CASSPRWNTEAFF.

Comment on this clone: The sample carries other DNA sequences with the same CDR3. J is TRBJ2-3 and V is TRBV7-2; 11 bases map to TRBD2. J lost 2 bases, V lost 0 bases, and 1 base had no gene match. Looked up from germline, CDR1 is SGHTA and CDR2 is FQGNSA. The CDR3 is 16 residues long. The CDR3 loop reads CASSLASGGATDTQYF. The CDR3 DNA reads as TGTGCCAGCAGCTTAGCTAGCGGGGGGGCCACAGATACGCAGTATTTT. The variable domain in full, with the rest retrieved from reference TRBV7-2 and TRBJ2-3, is GAGVSQSPSNKVTEKGKDVELRCDPISGHTALYWYRQSLGQGLEFLIYFQGNSAPDKSGLPSDRFSAERTGGSVSTLTIQRTQQEDSAVYLCASSLASGGATDTQYFGPGTRLTVL.

CDR3 protein: CASSEQRNQPQHF. The CDR3 nucleotides are TGTGCCAGCAGTGAACAGCGCAATCAGCCCCAGCATTTT. This chain uses TRBV6-1 with TRBJ1-5; D remains unclear. This CDR3 is 13 amino acids long. Germline V gene data show CDR1 as MNHNS and CDR2 as SASEGT. The ends were cut back, 2 bases at V and 2 bases at J, with 4 bases in the middle.

The chain has TRBV27 and TRBJ1-6, with a weak D call TRBD1 (5 bases). Trimming cost V 6 bases and J 10 bases, with 16 bases left between them. This CDR3 contains 14 residues. Per the germline V gene, CDR1 is MNHEY and CDR2 is SMNVEV (reference sequence). The chain's CDR3 is CASRMVRGASPLHF. The CDR3 bases are TGTGCCAGCAGAATGGTGAGGGGTGCCTCACCCCTCCACTTT.

This clone was seen more than once but under ten times. The rearrangement uses TRBV6-6 and TRBJ2-7; D perhaps matches TRBD1 (6 bases). The germline gives CDR1 MNHNY, CDR2 SVGAGI (reference sequence). This CDR3 region has 13 residues. V dropped 8 bases and J dropped 2 bases, with 13 bases sitting between them. Written as DNA, the CDR3 is TGTGCCAGCTTTGGACAGCCAGCCTACGAGCAGTACTTC. Its translation: CASFGQPAYEQYF.

The rearrangement joins TRBV27 to TRBJ2-7, with TRBD1 matching over 9 bases. This CDR3 comprises 17 residues. The V gene end was trimmed by 5 bases and the J gene end by 2 bases; junction bases not matched to a gene: 13. Looked up from germline, CDR1 is MNHEY and CDR2 is SMNVEV (reference sequence). CDR3: CASSHYSPGQGAYEQYF. The CDR3, as DNA: TGTGCCAGCAGTCACTACTCCCCGGGACAGGGAGCCTACGAGCAGTACTTC.

This chain joins TRBV30 and TRBJ1-1, with a weak D call TRBD1 (6 bases). The CDR3 extends over 13 amino acids. Germline V gene sequence: CDR1 GTSNPN, CDR2 SVGIG (reference sequence). Trimming shortened V by 4 bases and J by 2 bases, and 11 bases separated the two germline ends. The CDR3 bases are TGTGCCTGGACAGTGGACAGAAACACTGAAGCTTTCTTT. Protein sequence: CAWTVDRNTEAFF.